These 25 T cell receptor beta chains were all obtained from the same sample, sequenced in a study of blood T cell repertoires in COVID-19. The data were produced by immunoSEQ multiplex PCR, yet TCRdb's version contains in-frame clones alone and is incomplete. Of hundreds of thousands of clones listed, less than 90% are singletons. The source material was PBMCs or T cells enriched from blood (not recorded which). Receptors were obtained from an older woman who had recovered from COVID-19.

The rearrangement uses TRBV4-1 and TRBJ2-7, with D possibly matching TRBD2 (7 bases). The CDR3 loop spans 17 amino acids. Germline lookup yields CDR1 MGHRA and CDR2 YSYEKL. The V end lost 0 bases, the J end lost 6 bases, and 21 bases lay between the germline ends. Here the CDR3 reads CASSQDQGAGAYVEQYF. CDR3 nucleotide sequence: TGCGCCAGCAGCCAAGATCAAGGGGCGGGGGCGTACGTCGAGCAGTACTTC.

This chain's CDR3 is CASRTSGGPETQYF. CDR3 coding DNA: TGCGCCAGCAGGACTAGCGGGGGGCCAGAGACCCAGTACTTC. V gene TRBV5-1 combines with J gene TRBJ2-5; TRBD2 matches at 13 bases. Germline-derived CDR1 and CDR2 are SGHRS and YFSETQ. The CDR3 sequence is 14 residues long. The J segment lost 4 bases and the V segment lost 5 bases, leaving 2 bases of the junction unmatched. The entire variable domain, with the rest obtained from reference TRBV5-1 and TRBJ2-5, is as follows: KAGVTQTPRYLIKTRGQQVTLSCSPISGHRSVSWYQQTPGQGLQFLFEYFSETQRNKGNFPGRFSGRQFSNSRSEMNVSTLELGDSALYLCASRTSGGPETQYFGPGTRLLVL.

The chain combines TRBV6-5 with TRBJ1-1; no clear D gene. V was shortened by 8 bases and J by 5 bases, with 18 bases between the two germline ends. Germline CDR1 is MNHEY and CDR2 is SVGAGI. This CDR3 is 14 amino acids long. CDR3 region: CASERDPRGTEAFF. CDR3 coding DNA: TGTGCCAGCGAACGGGATCCCCGCGGGACTGAAGCTTTCTTT.

This clone was seen a single time. The chain is built from TRBV5-4 and TRBJ2-5; 7 nucleotides agree with TRBD2. CDR3 length: 15 amino acids. Germline CDR1 SGHNT, CDR2 YYREEE (reference sequence). V dropped 4 bases and J dropped 4; count of bases not matched to a gene: 10. CDR3 sequence: CASSTLSGGIETQYF. Written as DNA, the CDR3 is TGTGCCAGCAGCACCCTTTCGGGGGGTATAGAGACCCAGTACTTC.

The chain couples TRBV24-1 to TRBJ1-6; 7 bases match TRBD1. The V segment lost 4 bases and the J segment 5 bases; nucleotides outside the gene matches: 4. CDR3 length equals 15 residues. Germline lookup yields CDR1 KGHDR and CDR2 SFDVKD. The CDR3 nucleotides are TGTGCCACCAGTGACGGGGACAGAGATAATTCACCCCTCCACTTT. Its protein product is CATSDGDRDNSPLHF.

The gene calls are TRBV15 and TRBJ1-4; D perhaps matches TRBD1 (5 bases). The V and J ends lost 5 bases and 8 bases respectively, with 18 bases between them. Germline V gives CDR1 LNHNV, CDR2 YYDKDF (reference sequence). The CDR3 has 15 residues. This chain's CDR3 is CATSPRVNTQEKLFF. The CDR3 DNA is TGTGCCACCAGCCCCAGGGTAAATACCCAGGAAAAACTGTTTTTT.

V and J are TRBV6-5 and TRBJ1-4; TRBD1 might be the D (6 bases). V was clipped by 1 base and J by 10 bases, with 10 bases between them. Germline V gene data show CDR1 as MNHEY and CDR2 as SVGAGI. There are 13 residues in the CDR3. In DNA, the CDR3 is TGTGCCAGCAGTTACTTCGAACAGGGAAAACTGTTTTTT. This codes for CASSYFEQGKLFF.

The CDR3 DNA follows: TGTGCCAGCAGCTTAGTAGGGACAGGATCCTACGAGCAGTACGTC. It specifies CASSLVGTGSYEQYV. The chain has TRBV7-2 and TRBJ2-7; 8 bases are shared with TRBD1. V lost 1 base and J lost 1; bases outside the gene matches: 3. The V gene's germline CDR1 is SGHTA and CDR2 FQGNSA. This CDR3 spans 15 amino acids.

The V gene is TRBV6-5, the J gene TRBJ2-3; a possible D gene is TRBD2 (5 bases). CDR3 length: 15 amino acids. Germline CDR1 MNHEY, CDR2 SVGAGI. Trimming took off 8 bases at V and 3 bases at J, with 18 bases between the two ends. The CDR3 nucleotides read TGTGCCAGCCACGCGAGGGCGTGGGCTACAGATACGCAGTATTTT. Translating it yields CASHARAWATDTQYF.

This clone has more than one count but fewer than ten. This chain links TRBV9 with TRBJ1-4, with 8 nucleotides matching TRBD1. J gave up 4 bases and V 0 bases, and 5 bases lay outside the gene matches. Germline-derived CDR1 and CDR2 are SGDLS and YYNGEE. This CDR3 has 16 amino acids. As DNA, the CDR3 is TGTGCCAGCAGCGTAGCAGGGGGCAATCTTAATGAAAAACTGTTTTTT. Protein sequence: CASSVAGGNLNEKLFF.

About this clone: Other DNA sequences in the same sample also yield this CDR3. V gene TRBV3-1 (or the pseudogene TRBV3-2) combines with J gene TRBJ2-1, with D perhaps matching TRBD2 (5 bases). The CDR3 has 13 residues. V lost 1 base and J lost 5, with 6 bases in between. The germline V gene has CDR1 LGHDT and CDR2 YNNKEL (reference sequence). The CDR3 DNA follows: TGTGCCAGCAGCCAAGTCGGGGACAATGAGCAGTTCTTC. Protein: CASSQVGDNEQFF.

This chain uses TRBV6-5 with TRBJ1-1; perhaps TRBD1 as D (6 bases). Between the trimmed V and J ends, which lost 7 bases and 11 bases, there was a span of 14 bases. This CDR3 region has 11 residues. Germline CDR1 is MNHEY and CDR2 is SVGAGI. CDR3 residues: CASNNRGAAFF. The CDR3 region has the DNA TGTGCCAGCAACAACCGGGGGGCGGCTTTCTTT.

This sequence joins TRBV18 and TRBJ2-3, with 9 nucleotides matching TRBD2. The CDR3 is 18 residues long. CDR1 KGHSH and CDR2 LQKENI come from the germline V gene. V lost 2 bases and J lost 0; bases outside the gene matches: 9. CDR3 DNA: TGTGCCAGCTCACCATATGGCGAGCGGGGGGCGAGCACAGATACGCAGTATTTT. Encoded protein: CASSPYGERGASTDTQYF.

The chain carries TRBV28 and TRBJ1-5, with 7 bases matching TRBD1. Germline assignment: CDR1 MDHEN and CDR2 SYDVKM. Trimming at V came to 2 bases and at J to 3 bases, leaving 4 bases not matched to a gene. The CDR3 runs 15 residues. The CDR3 loop is CASSLEGQNNQPQHF. The CDR3 coding sequence is TGTGCCAGCAGTTTAGAGGGACAGAACAATCAGCCCCAGCATTTT.

This clone has just one count. The gene calls are TRBV15 and TRBJ1-4; D possibly corresponds to TRBD1 (5 bases). Germline loops: CDR1 LNHNV, CDR2 YYDKDF (reference sequence). CDR3 size: 12 residues. Trimming took 5 bases from V and 13 from J, leaving 14 bases between them. CDR3 DNA sequence: TGTGCCACCAGCGAAGGACACACGGCACTGTTTTTT. Translated, it gives CATSEGHTALFF. Complete variable domain (other parts from reference TRBV15 and TRBJ1-4): DAMVIQNPRYQVTQFGKPVTLSCSQTLNHNVMYWYQQKSSQAPKLLFHYYDKDFNNEADTPDNFQSRRPNTSFCFLDIRSPGLGDTAMYLCATSEGHTALFFGSGTQLSVL.

The J gene is TRBJ1-2, the V gene TRBV4-1, with 12 nucleotides matching TRBD1. Germline V lookup: CDR1 MGHRA, CDR2 YSYEKL. The CDR3 is made up of 15 amino acids. V was clipped by 1 base and J by 8 bases; unmatched bases: 5. CDR3 loop: CASSQGSGTGGGYTF. CDR3 coding DNA: TGCGCCAGCAGCCAAGGATCCGGGACAGGGGGCGGCTACACCTTC.

V and J are TRBV2 and TRBJ1-6, with TRBD1 matching over 12 bases. Per germline, CDR1 SNHLY and CDR2 FYNNEI. The CDR3 spans 15 residues. The V segment lost 5 bases and the J segment 7 bases; nucleotides outside the gene matches: 3. The CDR3: CASSTGQGANSPLHF. The CDR3 coding sequence is TGTGCCAGCAGTACGGGACAGGGGGCGAATTCACCCCTCCACTTT.

V gene TRBV7-9 combines with J gene TRBJ1-5; a possible D gene is TRBD1 (6 bases). The CDR3 is made up of 15 amino acids. Trimming cost V 1 base and J 3 bases, with 10 bases left between them. Germline-derived CDR1 and CDR2 are SEHNR and FQNEAQ (reference sequence). DNA of the CDR3: TGTGCCAGCAGCTTAGGACAGGTAGACAATCAGCCCCAGCATTTT. Translated, it gives CASSLGQVDNQPQHF.

The CDR3 loop reads CASSLSRSYNYGYTF. CDR3 DNA sequence: TGTGCCAGCAGCTTATCTCGGAGCTATAACTATGGCTACACCTTC. The chain has TRBV11-2 and TRBJ1-2, with no clear D. Trimming removed 2 bases at V and 1 base at J, with 11 bases between. CDR3 length equals 15 residues. CDR1 SGHAT and CDR2 FQNNGV come from the germline V gene. Drawing the rest from reference TRBV11-2 and TRBJ1-2, the complete variable domain is EAGVAQSPRYKIIEKRQSVAFWCNPISGHATLYWYQQILGQGPKLLIQFQNNGVVDDSQLPKDRFSAERLKGVDSTLKIQPAKLEDSAVYLCASSLSRSYNYGYTFGSGTRLTVV.

The V and J genes are TRBV3-1 (or the pseudogene TRBV3-2) and TRBJ1-5; TRBD1 matches 7 bases. This CDR3 comprises 16 residues. Trimming took 4 bases from V and 3 from J; bases not matched to a gene: 9. Germline-derived CDR1 and CDR2 are LGHDT and YNNKEL (reference sequence). CDR3 in amino acids: CASSPTRGTVNQPQHF. The DNA of the CDR3 is TGTGCCAGCAGCCCGACCAGGGGGACGGTCAATCAGCCCCAGCATTTT.

This clone was found once. The V and J genes are TRBV2 and TRBJ1-6; TRBD1 might be the D (6 bases). The CDR3 has 19 residues. CDR1 and CDR2 (germline): SNHLY, FYNNEI. V was pared by 1 base and J by 4 bases, with 20 bases between. The CDR3 bases are TGTGCCAGCAGTGAAGTCGGGGGGCAGTGGGGTGTTTATAATTCACCCCTCCACTTT. It translates to CASSEVGGQWGVYNSPLHF. Variable domain in full (rest from reference TRBV2 and TRBJ1-6): EPEVTQTPSHQVTQMGQEVILRCVPISNHLYFYWYRQILGQKVEFLVSFYNNEISEKSEIFDDQFSVERPDGSNFTLKIRSTKLEDSAMYFCASSEVGGQWGVYNSPLHFGNGTRLTVT.

The chain is built from TRBV27 and TRBJ2-2; no reliable D call. The length of the CDR3 is 13 residues. Trimming took 5 bases from V and 6 from J, leaving 10 bases between them. Germline CDR1 MNHEY, CDR2 SMNVEV (reference sequence). The CDR3: CASSPQVPGELFF. CDR3 in DNA: TGTGCCAGCAGTCCTCAGGTCCCCGGGGAGCTGTTTTTT.

The J gene is TRBJ2-3, the V gene TRBV19; 11 nucleotides line up with TRBD1. V trimming: 3 bases; J trimming: 4 bases; junction bases outside the gene matches: 6. Germline assignment: CDR1 LNHDA and CDR2 SQIVND (reference sequence). This CDR3 region has 16 residues. CDR3 sequence: CASSILGQGVADTQYF. CDR3 DNA: TGTGCCAGTAGTATCCTGGGACAGGGGGTGGCAGATACGCAGTATTTT.

The rearrangement joins TRBV5-1 to TRBJ2-3, with D hard to call. V lost 3 bases and J lost 4, with 3 bases in between. In germline, CDR1 is SGHRS, CDR2 YFSETQ. The CDR3 runs to 11 residues. CDR3 residues: CASSSADTQYF. For the CDR3, the DNA is TGCGCCAGCAGCTCCGCAGATACGCAGTATTTT. The whole variable domain, filled in from reference TRBV5-1 and TRBJ2-3, reads KAGVTQTPRYLIKTRGQQVTLSCSPISGHRSVSWYQQTPGQGLQFLFEYFSETQRNKGNFPGRFSGRQFSNSRSEMNVSTLELGDSALYLCASSSADTQYFGPGTRLTVL.

The chain has TRBV13 and TRBJ1-2; D remains ambiguous. V was clipped by 4 bases and J by 2 bases, with 8 bases between them. The CDR3 runs to 13 residues. CDR1 and CDR2 (germline): PRHDT, FYEKMQ (reference sequence). CDR3 DNA sequence: TGTGCCAGCAGCTCTAGACTGAACTATGGCTACACCTTC. Translated: CASSSRLNYGYTF.